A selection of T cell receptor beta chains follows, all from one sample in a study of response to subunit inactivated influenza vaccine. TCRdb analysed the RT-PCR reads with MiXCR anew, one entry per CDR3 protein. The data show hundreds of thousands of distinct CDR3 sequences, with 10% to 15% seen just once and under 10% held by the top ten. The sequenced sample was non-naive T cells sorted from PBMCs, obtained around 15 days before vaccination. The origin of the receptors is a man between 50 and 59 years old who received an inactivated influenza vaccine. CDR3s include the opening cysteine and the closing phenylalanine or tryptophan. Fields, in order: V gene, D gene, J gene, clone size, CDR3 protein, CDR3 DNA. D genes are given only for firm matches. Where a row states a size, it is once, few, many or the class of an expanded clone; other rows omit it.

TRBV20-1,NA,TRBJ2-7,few,CSARGPGLTNSYEQYF,TGCAGTGCTAGAGGCCCGGGACTTACAAACTCCTACGAGCAGTACTTC
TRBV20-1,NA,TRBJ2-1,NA,CSASSGRNEQFF,TGCAGTGCTAGTTCGGGGAGGAATGAGCAGTTCTTC
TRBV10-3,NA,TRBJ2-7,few,CAISESGVGSYEQYF,TGTGCCATCAGTGAGTCAGGGGTTGGCTCCTACGAGCAGTACTTC
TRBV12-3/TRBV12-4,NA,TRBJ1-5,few,CASSLGVMAGAQPQHF,TGTGCCAGCAGTTTAGGAGTAATGGCAGGGGCTCAGCCCCAGCATTTT
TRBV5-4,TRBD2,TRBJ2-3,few,CASRSPGTSGDTQYF,TGTGCCAGCAGATCGCCCGGGACTAGTGGAGATACGCAGTATTTT
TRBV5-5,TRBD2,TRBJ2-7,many,CASSLGVSGGYEQYF,TGTGCCAGCAGCTTGGGGGTTAGCGGGGGATACGAGCAGTACTTC
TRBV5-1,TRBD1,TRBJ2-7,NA,CASSLDVTGVGEQYF,TGCGCCAGCAGCTTGGATGTGACAGGGGTGGGTGAGCAGTACTTC
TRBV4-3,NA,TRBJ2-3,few,CASNQGGSPSTDTQYF,TGCGCCAGCAACCAGGGGGGGTCCCCGAGCACAGATACGCAGTATTTT
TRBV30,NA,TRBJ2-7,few,CAWSVPGQNNYEQYF,TGTGCCTGGAGTGTACCCGGACAGAATAACTACGAGCAGTACTTC
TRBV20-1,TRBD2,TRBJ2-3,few,CSAGGLAGGSSTDTQYF,TGCAGTGCCGGAGGACTAGCGGGAGGGAGTAGCACAGATACGCAGTATTTT
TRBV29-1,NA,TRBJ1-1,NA,CSASGQGATEAFF,TGCAGCGCCTCGGGCCAGGGTGCGACTGAAGCTTTCTTT